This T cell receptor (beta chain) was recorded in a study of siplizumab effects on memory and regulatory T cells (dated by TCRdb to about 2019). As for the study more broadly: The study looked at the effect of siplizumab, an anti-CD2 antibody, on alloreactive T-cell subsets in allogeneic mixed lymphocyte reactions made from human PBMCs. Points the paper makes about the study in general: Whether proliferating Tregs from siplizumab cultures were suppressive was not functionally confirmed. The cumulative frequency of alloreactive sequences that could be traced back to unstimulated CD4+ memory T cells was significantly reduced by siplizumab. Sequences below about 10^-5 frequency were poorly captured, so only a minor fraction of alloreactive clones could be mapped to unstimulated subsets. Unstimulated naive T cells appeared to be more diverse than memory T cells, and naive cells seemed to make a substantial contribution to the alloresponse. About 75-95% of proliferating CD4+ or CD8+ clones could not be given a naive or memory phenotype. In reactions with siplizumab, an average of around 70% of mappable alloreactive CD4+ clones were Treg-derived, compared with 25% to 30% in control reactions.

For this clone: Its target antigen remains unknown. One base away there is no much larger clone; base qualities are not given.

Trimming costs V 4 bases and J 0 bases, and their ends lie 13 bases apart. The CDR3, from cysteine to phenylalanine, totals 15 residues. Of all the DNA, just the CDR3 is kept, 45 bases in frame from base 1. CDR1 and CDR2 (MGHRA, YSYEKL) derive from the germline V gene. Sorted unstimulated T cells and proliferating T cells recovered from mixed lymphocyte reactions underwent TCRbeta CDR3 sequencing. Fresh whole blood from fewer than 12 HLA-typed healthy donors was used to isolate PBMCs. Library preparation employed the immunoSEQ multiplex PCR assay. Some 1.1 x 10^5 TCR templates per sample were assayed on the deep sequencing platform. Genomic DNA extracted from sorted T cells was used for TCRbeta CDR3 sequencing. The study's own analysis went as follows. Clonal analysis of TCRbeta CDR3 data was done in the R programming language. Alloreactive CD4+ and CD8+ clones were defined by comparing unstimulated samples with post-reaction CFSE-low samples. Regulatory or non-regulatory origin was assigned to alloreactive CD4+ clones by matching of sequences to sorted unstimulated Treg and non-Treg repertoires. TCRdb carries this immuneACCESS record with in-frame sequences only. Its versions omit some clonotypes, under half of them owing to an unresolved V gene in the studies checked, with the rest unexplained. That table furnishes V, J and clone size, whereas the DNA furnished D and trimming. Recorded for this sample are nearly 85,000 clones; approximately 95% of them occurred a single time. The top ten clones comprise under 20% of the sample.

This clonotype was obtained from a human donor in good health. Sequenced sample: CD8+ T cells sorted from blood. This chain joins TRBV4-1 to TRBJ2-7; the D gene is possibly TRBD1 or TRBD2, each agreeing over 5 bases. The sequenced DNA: TGCGCCAGCAGCCGGGACGGGGAGAGCTCCTACGAGCAGTACTTC. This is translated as CASSRDGESSYEQYF.